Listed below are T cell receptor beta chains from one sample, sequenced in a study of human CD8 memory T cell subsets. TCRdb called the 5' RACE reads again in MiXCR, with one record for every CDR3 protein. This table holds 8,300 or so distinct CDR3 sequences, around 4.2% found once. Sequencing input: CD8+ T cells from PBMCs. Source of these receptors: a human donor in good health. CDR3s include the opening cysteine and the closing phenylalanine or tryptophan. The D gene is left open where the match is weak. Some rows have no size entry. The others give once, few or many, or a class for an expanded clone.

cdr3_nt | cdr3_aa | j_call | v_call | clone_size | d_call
TGTGCCAGCAGCCCTCGGACTCCCGGCTCCTACAATGAGCAGTTCTTC | CASSPRTPGSYNEQFF | TRBJ2-1 | TRBV7-6 | NA | NA
TGTGCCAGCAGTTACTCCGGGACAGGCTCCTACGAGCAGTACTTC | CASSYSGTGSYEQYF | TRBJ2-7 | TRBV28 | many | TRBD1
TGTGCCAGCAGCTTGGAAGGGGGTGCTGAAGCTTTCTTT | CASSLEGGAEAFF | TRBJ1-1 | TRBV7-9 | many | NA
TGTGCCAGCAGCTTAACCCCAAGAACCTCGTCTAGCACAAATACGGCGTATTTT | CASSLTPRTSSSTNTAYF | TRBJ2-3 | TRBV7-3 | NA | NA
TGCAGTGCTCCCCCCGGGACTAGCGGGGGGAGAAGCTCCTACGAGCAGTACTTC | CSAPPGTSGGRSSYEQYF | TRBJ2-7 | TRBV20-1 | few | TRBD2
TGTGCCAGCAGTTACAGAGCAAACCACTACAATGAGCAGTTCTTC | CASSYRANHYNEQFF | TRBJ2-1 | TRBV6-2/TRBV6-3 | few | NA
TGTGCCAGCAGTTTAGTGGGACTAGCGGGGGGGAACACAGATACGCAGTATTTT | CASSLVGLAGGNTDTQYF | TRBJ2-3 | TRBV12-3/TRBV12-4 | many | TRBD2
TGCGCCAGCAGCTTATGGACAGGGTCGTCCTACGAGCAGTACTTC | CASSLWTGSSYEQYF | TRBJ2-7 | TRBV5-1 | many | TRBD1
TGCAGTGCTAGTTTTCATGCCGGGAGGGCTTACAATGAGCAGTTCTTC | CSASFHAGRAYNEQFF | TRBJ2-1 | TRBV20-1 | few | TRBD2
TGCGCCAGCAGGAGGGGGGCGGGGGACCAAGAGACCCAGTACTTC | CASRRGAGDQETQYF | TRBJ2-5 | TRBV10-2 | many | NA
TGTGCCAGCAGAGACAGTTACACTGAAGCTTTCTTT | CASRDSYTEAFF | TRBJ1-1 | TRBV27 | many | NA
TGCGCCAGCAGCCAGGACAGAAACATGGTCTACGAGCAGTACTTC | CASSQDRNMVYEQYF | TRBJ2-7 | TRBV4-3 | many | NA
TGTGCCAGCAGTTACTGGACAGGCGGCGGCACTGAAGCTTTCTTT | CASSYWTGGGTEAFF | TRBJ1-1 | TRBV6-5 | many | TRBD1
TGCGCCAGCAGTAGGTTTGCGGGGGGAAGCACAGATACGCAGTATTTT | CASSRFAGGSTDTQYF | TRBJ2-3 | TRBV10-1 | many | TRBD2
TGTGCCAGCAGTTTATTTCTGAGGGGTTCGGTGGGCCAGCCCCAGCATTTT | CASSLFLRGSVGQPQHF | TRBJ1-5 | TRBV27 | many | NA
TGTGCCAGCAGTTTAGGCAATAACGAGCAGTACTTC | CASSLGNNEQYF | TRBJ2-7 | TRBV27 | many | NA
TGTGCCAGCAGCTTAGGCGGGGCAGATACGCAGTATTTT | CASSLGGADTQYF | TRBJ2-3 | TRBV7-2 | many | NA
TGTGCCAGCAGCTTGAGCAGGGGCCATCACAATGAGCAGTTCTTC | CASSLSRGHHNEQFF | TRBJ2-1 | TRBV7-7 | medium-sized | NA
TGTGCCAGTATTTGGGGCGGGGGAACCTTGAGTGAGCAGTTCTTC | CASIWGGGTLSEQFF | TRBJ2-1 | TRBV5-4 | medium-sized | TRBD2
TGCGCCAGCAGCTTGGCTTGGGACAGCAACACCCATAGCAATCAGCCCCAGCATTTT | CASSLAWDSNTHSNQPQHF | TRBJ1-5 | TRBV5-1 | many | TRBD1
TGTGCCAGCAGCTTCTCAGGGCCGAACACCGGGGAGCTGTTTTTT | CASSFSGPNTGELFF | TRBJ2-2 | TRBV7-6 | many | NA
TGTGCCAGCAGTTACTCGGTAATTTCCAGGAGCTCCTACGAGCAGTACTTC | CASSYSVISRSSYEQYF | TRBJ2-7 | TRBV6-2/TRBV6-3 | NA | NA
TGTGCCAGCAGTTTAGGCTCAAATGAGCAGTTCTTC | CASSLGSNEQFF | TRBJ2-1 | TRBV27 | many | NA
TGTGCCAGCAGCCAAGTAGTCGGGGAGCTGTTTTTT | CASSQVVGELFF | TRBJ2-2 | TRBV4-2 | many | NA
TGTGCCAGCCCCCTAGCTGAGCAGTTCTTC | CASPLAEQFF | TRBJ2-1 | TRBV7-2 | medium-sized | NA
TGTGCCAGCAGCCCGACAGGGGGCACTTCCTACGAGCAGTACTTC | CASSPTGGTSYEQYF | TRBJ2-7 | TRBV7-6 | many | TRBD1
TGTGCCAGCAGCCCGGTAGCGGGAGAACTATACGAGCAGTACTTC | CASSPVAGELYEQYF | TRBJ2-7 | TRBV7-8 | many | TRBD2
TGTGCCAGCAGTCATACTCCAAGCTCTGGAAACACCATATATTTT | CASSHTPSSGNTIYF | TRBJ1-3 | TRBV28 | medium-sized | NA
TGTGCCAGCAGTTTATCCCCCCATCTAGCGGGGGGGTACAATGAGCAGTTCTTC | CASSLSPHLAGGYNEQFF | TRBJ2-1 | TRBV27 | many | TRBD2
TGTGCCAGCAGAGAAAGCGGGAGGAATGAGCAGTTCTTC | CASRESGRNEQFF | TRBJ2-1 | TRBV5-4 | many | TRBD2
TGTGCCAGCAGTGAAAACCTAGGACAGGGTGTGTCCTACGAGCAGTACTTC | CASSENLGQGVSYEQYF | TRBJ2-7 | TRBV2 | NA | TRBD1
TGTGCCAGCAGCCAAGAAATAGATCTTGAGCAGTTCTTC | CASSQEIDLEQFF | TRBJ2-1 | TRBV4-2 | few | NA
TGTGCCAGCAGTTCCGGGACACCTCGGTTGACTGAAGCTTTCTTT | CASSSGTPRLTEAFF | TRBJ1-1 | TRBV6-2/TRBV6-3 | many | NA
TGCAGCGCCGAGTGGCAGTCCCCATCTTACGAGCAGTACTTC | CSAEWQSPSYEQYF | TRBJ2-7 | TRBV20-1 | few | NA